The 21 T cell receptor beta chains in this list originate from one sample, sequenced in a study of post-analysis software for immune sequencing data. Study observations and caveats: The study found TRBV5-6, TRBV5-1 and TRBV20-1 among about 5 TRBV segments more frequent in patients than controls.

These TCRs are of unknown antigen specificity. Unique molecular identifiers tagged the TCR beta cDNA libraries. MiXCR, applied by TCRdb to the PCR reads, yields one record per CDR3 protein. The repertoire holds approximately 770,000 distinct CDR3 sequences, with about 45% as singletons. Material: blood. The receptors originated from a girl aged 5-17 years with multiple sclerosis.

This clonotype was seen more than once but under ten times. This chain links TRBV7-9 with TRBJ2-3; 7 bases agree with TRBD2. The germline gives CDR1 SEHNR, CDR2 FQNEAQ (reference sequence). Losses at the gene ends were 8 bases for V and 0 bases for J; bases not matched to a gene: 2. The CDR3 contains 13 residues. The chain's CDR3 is CASGGESTDTQYF. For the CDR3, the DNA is TGTGCCAGCGGGGGGGAGAGCACAGATACGCAGTATTTT.

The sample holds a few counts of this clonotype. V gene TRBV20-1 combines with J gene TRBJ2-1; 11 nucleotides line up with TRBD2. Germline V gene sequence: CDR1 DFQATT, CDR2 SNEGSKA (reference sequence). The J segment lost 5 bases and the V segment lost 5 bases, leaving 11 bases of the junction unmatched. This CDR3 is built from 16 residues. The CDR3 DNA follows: TGCAGTGCTCCACGTACCATAGCGGGAGGGGACAATGAGCAGTTCTTC. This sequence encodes CSAPRTIAGGDNEQFF.

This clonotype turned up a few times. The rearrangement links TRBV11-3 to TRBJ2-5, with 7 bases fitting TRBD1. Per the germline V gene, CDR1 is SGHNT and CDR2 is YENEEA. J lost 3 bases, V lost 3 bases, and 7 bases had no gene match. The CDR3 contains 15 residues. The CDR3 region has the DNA TGTGCCAGCAGCTTTCCTTTAACAGGGGAAGAGACCCAGTACTTC. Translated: CASSFPLTGEETQYF.

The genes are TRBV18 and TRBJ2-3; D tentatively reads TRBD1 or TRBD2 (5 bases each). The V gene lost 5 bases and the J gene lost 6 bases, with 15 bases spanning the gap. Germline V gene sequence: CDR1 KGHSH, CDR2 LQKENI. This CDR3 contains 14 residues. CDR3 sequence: CASSASSGTDTQYF. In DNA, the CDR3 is TGTGCCAGCTCAGCGTCTTCCGGGACGGATACGCAGTATTTT.

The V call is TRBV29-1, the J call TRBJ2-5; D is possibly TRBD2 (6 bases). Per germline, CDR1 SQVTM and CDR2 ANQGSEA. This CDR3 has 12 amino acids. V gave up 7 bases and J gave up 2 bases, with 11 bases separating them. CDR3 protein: CSATRGQETQYF. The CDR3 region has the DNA TGCAGCGCCACCCGGGGGCAAGAGACCCAGTACTTC.

Here the CDR3 reads CAISTIAGALDTQYF. Here the CDR3 DNA reads TGTGCCATCAGTACGATAGCTGGGGCCTTGGATACGCAGTATTTT. The genes are TRBV10-3 and TRBJ2-3; the D gene is possibly TRBD1 (5 bases). V shed 5 bases and J shed 6 bases, with 18 bases lying between them. Germline CDR1 is ENHRY and CDR2 is SYGVKD. The CDR3 sequence is 15 residues long.

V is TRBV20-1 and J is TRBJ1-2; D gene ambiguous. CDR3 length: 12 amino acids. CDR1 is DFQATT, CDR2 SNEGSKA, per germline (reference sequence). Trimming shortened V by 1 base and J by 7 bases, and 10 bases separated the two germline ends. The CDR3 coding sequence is TGCAGTGCTAGAGCCGGATGTGGTGGCTACACCTTC. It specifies CSARAGCGGYTF.

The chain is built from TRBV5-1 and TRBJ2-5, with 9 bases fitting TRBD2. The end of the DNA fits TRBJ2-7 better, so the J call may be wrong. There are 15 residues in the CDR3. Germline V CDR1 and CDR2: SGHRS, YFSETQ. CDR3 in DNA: TGCGCCAGCAGAGTTAGCGGGAGTGCATCCTACGAGCAGTACTTC. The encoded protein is CASRVSGSASYEQYF.

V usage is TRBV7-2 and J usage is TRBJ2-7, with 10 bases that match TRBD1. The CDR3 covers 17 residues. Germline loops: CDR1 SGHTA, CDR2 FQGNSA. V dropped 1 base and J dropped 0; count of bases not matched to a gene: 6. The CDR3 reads CASSLGGTGAYSYEQYF. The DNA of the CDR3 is TGTGCCAGCAGCTTAGGAGGGACAGGGGCTTACTCCTACGAGCAGTACTTC.

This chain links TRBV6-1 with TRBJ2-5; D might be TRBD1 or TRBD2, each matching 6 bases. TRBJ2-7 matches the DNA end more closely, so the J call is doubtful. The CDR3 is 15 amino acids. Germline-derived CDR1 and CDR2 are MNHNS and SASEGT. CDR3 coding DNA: TGTGCCAGCAGTGAATCGGGGGCGGGCCTCTACGAGCAGTACTTC. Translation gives CASSESGAGLYEQYF.

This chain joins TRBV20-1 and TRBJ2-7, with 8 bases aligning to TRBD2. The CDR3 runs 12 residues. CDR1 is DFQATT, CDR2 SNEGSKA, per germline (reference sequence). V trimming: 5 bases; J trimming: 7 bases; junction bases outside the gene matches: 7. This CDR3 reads CSAERELHEQYF. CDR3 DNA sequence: TGCAGTGCTGAGCGGGAGCTCCATGAGCAGTACTTC.

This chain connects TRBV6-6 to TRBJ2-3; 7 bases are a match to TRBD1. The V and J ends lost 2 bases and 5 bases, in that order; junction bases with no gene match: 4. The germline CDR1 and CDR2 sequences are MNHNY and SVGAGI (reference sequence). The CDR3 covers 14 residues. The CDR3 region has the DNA TGTGCCAGCAGTTACAGGGGGCAAGTAGATACGCAGTATTTT. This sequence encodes CASSYRGQVDTQYF.

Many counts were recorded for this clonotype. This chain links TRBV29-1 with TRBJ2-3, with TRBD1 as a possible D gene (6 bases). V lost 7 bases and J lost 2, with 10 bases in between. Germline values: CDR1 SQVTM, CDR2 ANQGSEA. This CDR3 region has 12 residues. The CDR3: CSGTANTDTQYF. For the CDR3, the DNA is TGCAGCGGGACAGCTAACACAGATACGCAGTATTTT.

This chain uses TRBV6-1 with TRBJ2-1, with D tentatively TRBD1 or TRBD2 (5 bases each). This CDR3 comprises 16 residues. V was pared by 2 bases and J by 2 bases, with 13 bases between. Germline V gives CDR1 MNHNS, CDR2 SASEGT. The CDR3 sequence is CASSEMGRDPYNEQFF. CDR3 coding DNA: TGTGCCAGCAGTGAAATGGGCAGGGACCCCTACAATGAGCAGTTCTTC.

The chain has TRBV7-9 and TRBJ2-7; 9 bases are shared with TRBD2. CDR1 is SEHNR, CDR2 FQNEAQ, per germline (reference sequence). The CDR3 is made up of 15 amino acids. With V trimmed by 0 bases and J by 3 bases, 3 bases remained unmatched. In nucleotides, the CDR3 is TGTGCCAGCAGCTTAGCGCGGGAGGGCCTCTACGAGCAGTACTTC. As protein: CASSLAREGLYEQYF.

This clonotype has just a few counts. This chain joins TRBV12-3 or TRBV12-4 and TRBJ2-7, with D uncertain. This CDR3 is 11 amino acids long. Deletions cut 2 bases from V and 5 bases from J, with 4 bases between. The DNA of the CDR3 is TGTGCCAGCAGTTTAAGCGACGAGCAGTACTTC. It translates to CASSLSDEQYF.

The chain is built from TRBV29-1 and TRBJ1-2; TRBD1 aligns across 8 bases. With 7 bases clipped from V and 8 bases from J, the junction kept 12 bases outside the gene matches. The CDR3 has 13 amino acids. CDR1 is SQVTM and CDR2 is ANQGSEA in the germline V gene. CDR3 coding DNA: TGCAGCGGACAGGACAGGGATAAGGGGGGCTACACCTTC. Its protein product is CSGQDRDKGGYTF.

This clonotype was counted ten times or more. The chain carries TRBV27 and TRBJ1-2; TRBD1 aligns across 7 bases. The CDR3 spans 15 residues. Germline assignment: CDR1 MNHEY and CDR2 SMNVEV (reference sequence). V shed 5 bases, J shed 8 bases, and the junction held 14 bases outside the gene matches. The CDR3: CASSPGQAGSGGYTF. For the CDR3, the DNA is TGTGCCAGCAGTCCTGGACAGGCCGGTTCGGGGGGCTACACCTTC.

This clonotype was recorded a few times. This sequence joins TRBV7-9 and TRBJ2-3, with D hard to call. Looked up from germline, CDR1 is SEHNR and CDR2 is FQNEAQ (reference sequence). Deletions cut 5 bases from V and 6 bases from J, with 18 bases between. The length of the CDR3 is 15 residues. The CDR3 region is CASSPVWNPEDTQYF. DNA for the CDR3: TGTGCCAGCAGCCCGGTCTGGAACCCAGAGGATACGCAGTATTTT.

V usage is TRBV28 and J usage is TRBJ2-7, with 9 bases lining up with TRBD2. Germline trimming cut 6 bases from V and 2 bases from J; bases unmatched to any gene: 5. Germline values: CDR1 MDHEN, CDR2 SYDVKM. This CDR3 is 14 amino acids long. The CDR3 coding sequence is TGTGCCAGCAGCTGGACTAGCGTAGCCTACGAGCAGTACTTC. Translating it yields CASSWTSVAYEQYF.

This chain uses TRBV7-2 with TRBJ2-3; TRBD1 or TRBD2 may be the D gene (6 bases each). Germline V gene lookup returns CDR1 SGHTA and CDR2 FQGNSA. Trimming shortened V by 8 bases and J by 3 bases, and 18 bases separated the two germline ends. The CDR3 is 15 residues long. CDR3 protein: CASGSRGERTDTQYF. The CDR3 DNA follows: TGTGCCAGCGGCTCTAGGGGGGAGAGGACAGATACGCAGTATTTT. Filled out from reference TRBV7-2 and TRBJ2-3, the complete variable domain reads GAGVSQSPSNKVTEKGKDVELRCDPISGHTALYWYRQSLGQGLEFLIYFQGNSAPDKSGLPSDRFSAERTGGSVSTLTIQRTQQEDSAVYLCASGSRGERTDTQYFGPGTRLTVL.